This T cell receptor (beta chain) was sequenced for a study of blood T cells in healthy people across ages. The study, taken as a whole, reports: Per million T cells, the diversity of TCR beta decreased roughly linearly as age advanced. Calculation of diversity from one million T cells yielded estimates considered to be underestimates.

Note on this clonotype: The antigen is not known.

Primed by a sample-barcoded 5' primer and a J-beta primer mix, a second PCR proceeded for about 6 to 12 cycles. Each single sample gave us at least 2.5 million CDR3-containing paired-end reads. TCRdb re-analysed the 5' RACE reads in MiXCR, keeping a single row per CDR3 protein. The sample lists about 1 million distinct CDR3 sequences, 40% to 45% seen once, with 15% to 20% in the top ten. The germline gives CDR1 DFQATT, CDR2 SNEGSKA (reference sequence). CDR3 size: 15 residues. V was trimmed by 0 bases and J by 15 bases, leaving 24 bases between them. Sequences were obtained from blood. V and J are TRBV20-1 and TRBJ2-1; tentatively, D is TRBD1 or TRBD2 (5 bases each). This sequence originates from a woman in her fifties or sixties in good health. The CDR3 DNA reads as TGCAGTGCTAGAGATCCTGCTAGCCCACAGGAAGGAATGTTCTTC. It specifies CSARDPASPQEGMFF.